This TCR beta chain was profiled in a study of T cells after yellow fever vaccination. Study-wide results and limits: Post-booster repertoires again held most primary-vaccination clones (roughly 95% CD4, approximately 90% CD8).

With regard to this clonotype: Its antigen remains unidentified.

TCRdb recomputed calls from the 5' RACE reads with MiXCR, one row per CDR3 protein. The sample lists about 74,000 distinct CDR3 sequences, roughly 6.9% occurring once. V trimming: 3 bases; J trimming: 5 bases; junction bases outside the gene matches: 13. The CDR3 runs to 16 residues. Looked up from germline, CDR1 is SNHLY and CDR2 is FYNNEI. The receptor's source is a man aged 18-30 years who received the YFV17D yellow fever vaccine. The chain uses TRBV2 and TRBJ2-7; 7 bases line up with TRBD2. The sequenced sample was CD8+ T cells sorted from PBMCs, obtained more than 4 days after the first yellow fever vaccination. CDR3 region: CASSDGTGRDADEQYF. The CDR3 nucleotides are TGTGCCAGCAGTGATGGAACGGGGAGGGATGCCGACGAGCAGTACTTC.